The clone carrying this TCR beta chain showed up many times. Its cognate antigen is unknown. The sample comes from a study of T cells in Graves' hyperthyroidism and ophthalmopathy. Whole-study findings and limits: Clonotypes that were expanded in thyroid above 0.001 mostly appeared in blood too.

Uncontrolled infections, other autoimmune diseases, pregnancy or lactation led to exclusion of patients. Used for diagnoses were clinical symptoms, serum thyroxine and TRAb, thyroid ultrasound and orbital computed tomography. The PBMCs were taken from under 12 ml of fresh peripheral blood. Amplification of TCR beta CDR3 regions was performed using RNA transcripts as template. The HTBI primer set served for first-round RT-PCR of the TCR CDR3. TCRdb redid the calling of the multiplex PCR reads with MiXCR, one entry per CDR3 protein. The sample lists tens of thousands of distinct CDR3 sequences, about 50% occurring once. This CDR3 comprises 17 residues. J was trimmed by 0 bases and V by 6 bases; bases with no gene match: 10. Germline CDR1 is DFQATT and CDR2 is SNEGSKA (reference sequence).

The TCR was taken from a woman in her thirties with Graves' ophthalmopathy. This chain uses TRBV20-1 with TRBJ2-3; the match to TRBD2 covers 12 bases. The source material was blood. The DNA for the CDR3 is TGCAGTGCCGTTTGGCCTAGCGGGAGGGGCAGCACAGATACGCAGTATTTT. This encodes CSAVWPSGRGSTDTQYF.